Listed here are 30 T cell receptor beta chains from one sample, sequenced in a study of shared clonotypes between healthy human individuals (dated by TCRdb to 2020 to 2022). The protocol used for the library was the immunoSEQ multiplex PCR assay. TCRdb re-hosts the immuneACCESS table, in-frame sequences only. Its copies lack some clones; in the studies checked, an unresolved V gene accounts for under half of them, and the cause for the rest is not known. The sample table contains over 95,000 clones; only one count was recorded for 55% to 80% of them. The ten biggest clones cover approximately 25% of the sample. Sequenced sample: memory CD8+ T cells sorted from blood. The cell subset or site label here, explained by the study, means: CD45RO+ cells pooled with CCR7-negative TemRA cells. The receptor source for this set is a woman in her thirties in good health.

This clone was seen a single time. V is TRBV12-2 and J is TRBJ2-7; the table's D call, TRBD1, was not checked against the DNA. TRBV12-2 is a pseudogene segment. The CDR3 consists of 14 residues. CDR3 in DNA: TGTGCAAGTCGTTTCGGGACAGGGGGGAACGAGCAGTACTTC. Protein product: CASRFGTGGNEQYF.

The rearrangement joins TRBV28 to TRBJ1-5; the D gene is possibly TRBD1 (6 bases). Germline CDR1 is MDHEN and CDR2 is SYDVKM. This CDR3 has 17 residues. With 6 bases removed from V and 11 bases from J, the gap between germline ends came to 29 bases. The CDR3 is CASSTRRGEIGLGAQHF. The CDR3 region has the DNA TGTGCCAGCAGCACAAGGAGGGGGGAAATCGGATTGGGGGCCCAGCATTTT.

The chain carries TRBV25-1 and TRBJ2-3, with 7 bases lining up with TRBD2. V shed 4 bases, J shed 4 bases, and the junction held 14 bases outside the gene matches. The CDR3 runs to 17 residues. Germline V gene data show CDR1 as MGHDK and CDR2 as SYGVNS. CDR3 coding DNA: TGTGCCAGCAGTGCCCCCGGGACTACGCACCAGTCAGATACGCAGTATTTT. It translates to CASSAPGTTHQSDTQYF.

The V and J genes are TRBV29-1 and TRBJ2-1, with 9 bases fitting TRBD1. V shed 0 bases and J 3 bases; nucleotides not matched to a gene: 3. Looked up from germline, CDR1 is SQVTM and CDR2 is ANQGSEA. The CDR3 spans 15 residues. CDR3: CSVEDQGQGYNEQFF. CDR3 nucleotide sequence: TGCAGCGTTGAAGATCAGGGACAGGGCTACAATGAGCAGTTCTTC.

Comments on this clone: This CDR3 is also generated by other DNA sequences in the sample. The chain is built from TRBV2 and TRBJ2-5, with D possibly TRBD2 on 5 matching bases. The V gene's germline CDR1 is SNHLY and CDR2 FYNNEI. The CDR3 covers 12 residues. V dropped 2 bases and J dropped 5 bases, with 6 bases sitting between them. As DNA, the CDR3 is TGTGCCAGCAGTGAAAGGAGGGAGACCCAGTACTTC. It translates to CASSERRETQYF.

The chain couples TRBV7-6 to TRBJ1-4; no clear D. The CDR3 is 18 amino acids. Trimming removed 0 bases from V and 3 bases from J, with 17 bases in between. Germline CDR1 reads SGHVS; CDR2 reads FNYEAQ. The chain's CDR3 is CASSLAPRWRLANEKLFF. CDR3 nucleotide sequence: TGTGCCAGCAGCTTAGCCCCACGTTGGCGCTTGGCTAATGAAAAACTGTTTTTT.

This clone turned up a few times. The J gene is TRBJ2-5, the V gene TRBV19; 7 bases are shared with TRBD2. Germline values: CDR1 LNHDA, CDR2 SQIVND (reference sequence). Unmatched junction bases numbered 10, after V lost 4 bases and J lost 5 bases. This CDR3 spans 15 amino acids. The DNA for the CDR3 is TGTGCCAGTAGTACAGCGGGCGGGAGAGGGGAGACCCAGTACTTC. Its protein is CASSTAGGRGETQYF.

The chain has TRBV28 and TRBJ1-5; D not resolved. Trimming pared 3 bases from V and 4 bases from J, leaving 13 bases between. The CDR3 runs to 15 residues. The germline V gene encodes CDR1 MDHEN and CDR2 SYDVKM. Written as DNA, the CDR3 is TGTGCCAGCAGTTTTGGGTTAGAGGTGAATCAGCCCCAGCATTTT. Its protein is CASSFGLEVNQPQHF.

V is TRBV13 and J is TRBJ2-7; D possibly corresponds to TRBD1 (5 bases). The V end lost 5 bases, the J end lost 0 bases, and 11 bases lay between the germline ends. Germline assignment: CDR1 PRHDT and CDR2 FYEKMQ (reference sequence). This CDR3 comprises 14 residues. As DNA, the CDR3 is TGTGCCAGCAGCGGCAGGGTGAACTCCTACGAGCAGTACTTC. It translates to CASSGRVNSYEQYF. The entire variable domain, with the rest obtained from reference TRBV13 and TRBJ2-7, is as follows: AAGVIQSPRHLIKEKRETATLKCYPIPRHDTVYWYQQGPGQDPQFLISFYEKMQSDKGSIPDRFSAQQFSDYHSELNMSSLELGDSALYFCASSGRVNSYEQYFGPGTRLTVT.

Ten or more counts support this clone. This chain connects TRBV30 to TRBJ2-7; the D gene could be TRBD1 or TRBD2 (6 bases each). The germline V and J ends were trimmed by 0 bases and 5 bases, with 11 bases remaining between them. Germline V CDR1 and CDR2: GTSNPN, SVGIG (reference sequence). This CDR3 contains 13 residues. CDR3 in DNA: TGTGCCTGGAGTGTTACAGGGAGGAACGAGCAGTACTTC. Translation gives CAWSVTGRNEQYF. The whole variable domain, remainder taken from reference TRBV30 and TRBJ2-7, is SQTIHQWPATLVQPVGSPLSLECTVEGTSNPNLYWYRQAAGRGLQLLFYSVGIGQISSEVPQNLSASRPQDRQFILSSKKLLLSDSGFYLCAWSVTGRNEQYFGPGTRLTVT.

The chain recombines TRBV30 with TRBJ1-6; D may be TRBD1 (5 bases). The V gene's germline CDR1 is GTSNPN and CDR2 SVGIG (reference sequence). The CDR3 is 15 amino acids. Between the trimmed V and J ends, which lost 3 bases and 7 bases, there was a span of 16 bases. For the CDR3, the DNA is TGTGCCTGGAGGTCTGGGGATTGGGGGAATTCACCCCTCCACTTT. Translation: CAWRSGDWGNSPLHF.

This rearrangement joins TRBV25-1 to TRBJ2-7, with TRBD1 as a possible D gene (6 bases). In germline, CDR1 is MGHDK, CDR2 SYGVNS. This CDR3 is 14 amino acids long. Trimming shortened V by 2 bases and J by 0 bases, and 8 bases separated the two germline ends. The CDR3 region is CASSEGRGSYEQYF. The CDR3 DNA sequence: TGTGCCAGCAGTGAAGGCAGGGGCTCCTACGAGCAGTACTTC.

This chain uses TRBV11-3 with TRBJ2-7; 13 bases fit TRBD2. Germline V gives CDR1 SGHNT, CDR2 YENEEA. V lost 3 bases and J lost 3; bases outside the gene matches: 11. CDR3 size: 18 residues. CDR3 coding DNA: TGTGCCAGCAGCTTGCCGGGACTAGCGGGAAGGACCTACTACGAGCAGTACTTC. Translating it yields CASSLPGLAGRTYYEQYF.

V gene TRBV2 combines with J gene TRBJ2-7; 12 nucleotides match TRBD1. CDR1 is SNHLY, CDR2 FYNNEI, per germline. The length of the CDR3 is 14 residues. Unmatched junction bases numbered 5, after V lost 6 bases and J lost 5 bases. The chain's CDR3 is CASRWDRGPNEQYF. The CDR3 DNA reads TGTGCCAGCAGATGGGACAGGGGGCCTAACGAGCAGTACTTC. Full variable domain (rest looked up from reference TRBV2 and TRBJ2-7): EPEVTQTPSHQVTQMGQEVILRCVPISNHLYFYWYRQILGQKVEFLVSFYNNEISEKSEIFDDQFSVERPDGSNFTLKIRSTKLEDSAMYFCASRWDRGPNEQYFGPGTRLTVT.

This clone was found a few times. This chain joins TRBV19 and TRBJ2-3, with 7 bases aligning to TRBD1. The CDR3 sequence is 17 residues long. Per the germline V gene, CDR1 is LNHDA and CDR2 is SQIVND (reference sequence). Unmatched junction bases numbered 12, after V lost 3 bases and J lost 3 bases. The CDR3 here is CASSMDRPDPSTDTQYF. DNA for the CDR3: TGTGCCAGTAGTATGGACAGGCCGGACCCCTCAACAGATACGCAGTATTTT.

V and J are TRBV27 and TRBJ2-7, with a tentative D call TRBD2 (6 bases). Trimming removed 3 bases at V and 6 bases at J, with 15 bases between. This CDR3 contains 14 residues. Looked up from germline, CDR1 is MNHEY and CDR2 is SMNVEV (reference sequence). Here the CDR3 DNA reads TGTGCCAGCAGTTTGCTCACTAGCTCCGCCGAGCAGTACTTC. Translated, it gives CASSLLTSSAEQYF.

This clone was detected many times. The chain employs TRBV6-4 and TRBJ2-1, with unresolved D. The germline gives CDR1 MRHNA, CDR2 SNTAGT. V was pared by 4 bases and J by 6 bases, with 16 bases between. CDR3 size: 15 residues. This CDR3 is CASSVGEQTFNEQFF. CDR3 bases: TGTGCCAGCAGTGTTGGGGAACAGACTTTCAATGAGCAGTTCTTC.

This clone was found once. The chain recombines TRBV2 with TRBJ2-1; possible D gene TRBD2, 6 bases. CDR1 is SNHLY, CDR2 FYNNEI, per germline. The CDR3 totals 15 residues. Deletions cut 3 bases from V and 10 bases from J, with 19 bases between. CDR3 nucleotide sequence: TGTGCCAGCAGTGACATCGGGGGAGGCAACGGGGAGCAGTTCTTC. Protein product: CASSDIGGGNGEQFF.

In this sample, this clone turned up once. The genes are TRBV5-4 and TRBJ1-1; D remains unclear. V dropped 4 bases and J dropped 6 bases, with 13 bases sitting between them. This CDR3 contains 13 residues. CDR1 is SGHNT and CDR2 is YYREEE in the germline V gene (reference sequence). As DNA, the CDR3 is TGTGCCAGCAGCGATGACGAGGGCCCTGAAGCTTTCTTT. Translation: CASSDDEGPEAFF.

The chain couples TRBV2 to TRBJ2-7, with 9 positions matching TRBD1. The CDR3 totals 16 residues. The V gene end was trimmed by 6 bases and the J gene end by 3 bases; junction bases not matched to a gene: 12. In germline, CDR1 is SNHLY, CDR2 FYNNEI. For the CDR3, the DNA is TGTGCCAGCAGGTGGAAAGGGGACAGGGCCTACTACGAGCAGTACTTC. Translating it yields CASRWKGDRAYYEQYF.

The chain recombines TRBV7-9 with TRBJ2-5, with 11 positions matching TRBD1. There are 16 residues in the CDR3. J was trimmed by 6 bases and V by 5 bases; bases with no gene match: 11. The germline V gene encodes CDR1 SEHNR and CDR2 FQNEAQ (reference sequence). CDR3 loop: CASSGQGAYFGKTQYF. CDR3 in DNA: TGTGCCAGCAGCGGACAGGGGGCTTATTTCGGAAAGACCCAGTACTTC.

The chain couples TRBV18 to TRBJ2-7; 7 bases match TRBD2. The trim removed 3 bases at V and 4 bases at J, leaving 12 bases unmatched. There are 16 residues in the CDR3. Germline CDR1 reads KGHSH; CDR2 reads LQKENI. This CDR3 is CASSPGLADLTYEQYF. The DNA of the CDR3 is TGTGCCAGCTCACCCGGGCTAGCGGACCTTACGTACGAGCAGTACTTC.

In the case of this clone: In the same sample, other DNA sequences code for this CDR3. The genes are TRBV19 and TRBJ1-1, with 8 bases that match TRBD1. The CDR3 covers 14 residues. Germline V gene lookup returns CDR1 LNHDA and CDR2 SQIVND (reference sequence). J was trimmed by 1 base and V by 5 bases; bases with no gene match: 3. The CDR3 DNA is TGTGCCAGTAGTTTCGGACAGGGGAACACTGAAGCTTTCTTT. Translated, it gives CASSFGQGNTEAFF. Drawing the rest from reference TRBV19 and TRBJ1-1, the complete variable domain is DGGITQSPKYLFRKEGQNVTLSCEQNLNHDAMYWYRQDPGQGLRLIYYSQIVNDFQKGDIAEGYSVSREKKESFPLTVTSAQKNPTAFYLCASSFGQGNTEAFFGQGTRLTVV.

As regards this clone: One end of the junction does not line up with germline, which may come from a read error. The chain links TRBV15 to TRBJ2-3; D is undetermined. The CDR3 has 10 amino acids. Per germline, CDR1 LNHNV and CDR2 YYDKDF (reference sequence). In nucleotides, the CDR3 is TGTGCCACCAGCAGAGATACGCAGTATTTT. The encoded protein is CATSRDTQYF. Looking up the rest from reference TRBV15 and TRBJ2-3 gives the full variable domain: DAMVIQNPRYQVTQFGKPVTLSCSQTLNHNVMYWYQQKSSQAPKLLFHYYDKDFNNEADTPDNFQSRRPNTSFCFLDIRSPGLGDTAMYLCATSRDTQYFGPGTRLTVL.

The rearrangement joins TRBV6-4 to TRBJ2-3; D is possibly TRBD1 (6 bases). Germline V gene sequence: CDR1 MRHNA, CDR2 SNTAGT. V was shortened by 5 bases and J by 0 bases, with 9 bases between the two germline ends. This CDR3 is built from 14 residues. CDR3 residues: CASSSTGSTDTQYF. For the CDR3, the DNA is TGTGCCAGCAGTTCGACAGGTAGCACAGATACGCAGTATTTT.

The chain is built from TRBV5-6 and TRBJ2-1, with TRBD2 matching over 12 bases. J gave up 7 bases and V 2 bases, and 4 bases lay outside the gene matches. Germline CDR1 and CDR2: SGHDT and YYEEEE. The CDR3 runs 15 residues. CDR3 residues: CASSFRTSGINEQFF. The CDR3 DNA is TGTGCCAGCAGCTTTCGGACTAGCGGGATAAATGAGCAGTTCTTC.

The chain is built from TRBV5-6 and TRBJ2-7, with 7 bases identical to TRBD1. V trimming: 2 bases; J trimming: 2 bases; junction bases outside the gene matches: 4. CDR1 and CDR2 (germline): SGHDT, YYEEEE. The CDR3 is 14 amino acids. Here the CDR3 reads CASSLRQGTYEQYF. DNA of the CDR3: TGTGCCAGCAGCTTAAGACAGGGTACCTACGAGCAGTACTTC.

V is TRBV29-1 and J is TRBJ1-2; a weak D match, TRBD1 (5 bases). In germline, CDR1 is SQVTM, CDR2 ANQGSEA. This CDR3 has 12 amino acids. Trimming shortened V by 3 bases and J by 4 bases, and 9 bases separated the two germline ends. The CDR3 bases are TGCAGCGTTGATGGGGCAGCCTATGGCTACACCTTC. Protein: CSVDGAAYGYTF.

Only a few counts were recorded for this clone. V gene TRBV6-4 combines with J gene TRBJ2-3; 7 nucleotides match TRBD2. The V gene end was trimmed by 7 bases and the J gene end by 4 bases; junction bases not matched to a gene: 11. The CDR3 consists of 15 residues. Germline V CDR1 and CDR2: MRHNA, SNTAGT. CDR3 protein: CASKPGGEVSDTQYF. The CDR3, as DNA: TGTGCCAGCAAACCGGGAGGCGAGGTCTCAGATACGCAGTATTTT.

The chain combines TRBV25-1 with TRBJ2-5, with 9 bases fitting TRBD1. Germline V gives CDR1 MGHDK, CDR2 SYGVNS. This CDR3 is built from 14 residues. J gave up 5 bases and V 3 bases, and 4 bases lay outside the gene matches. In DNA form, the CDR3 reads TGTGCCAGCAGTGACGGGACAGGGAACGAGACCCAGTACTTC. Its protein is CASSDGTGNETQYF.